This passage covers 27 T cell receptor beta chains from one sample sequenced in a study of blood T cell repertoires in COVID-19 (dated by TCRdb to 2018 to 2020). Library generation was performed with the immunoSEQ multiplex PCR assay. Here the immuneACCESS table is served through TCRdb, limited to in-frame sequences with V and J called. Missing clones are a known gap in these copies; in checked studies unresolved V genes cover under half, and the rest lacks a known reason. For this sample the table gives over 80,000 clones, of which less than 85% were detected only once. Under 5% of the sample comes from the top ten. The sample taken for sequencing was peripheral blood. The receptor set was obtained from an older man with COVID-19, enrolled during active disease.

This rearrangement joins TRBV2 to TRBJ2-1; the D gene is possibly TRBD2 (6 bases). The length of the CDR3 is 14 residues. Germline values: CDR1 SNHLY, CDR2 FYNNEI. The germline V and J ends were trimmed by 9 bases and 8 bases, with 20 bases remaining between them. In DNA, the CDR3 is TGTGCCAGTTGGATAGCAGGAGGGTTCGATGAGCAGTTCTTC. Amino acid sequence: CASWIAGGFDEQFF.

The chain links TRBV5-1 to TRBJ2-3; 8 nucleotides match TRBD2. The CDR3 extends over 15 amino acids. In germline, CDR1 is SGHRS, CDR2 YFSETQ. Unmatched junction bases numbered 4, after V lost 4 bases and J lost 0 bases. The CDR3 region has the DNA TGCGCCAGCAGCCGGGGCGGGGGGAGCACAGATACGCAGTATTTT. As protein: CASSRGGGSTDTQYF.

This chain uses TRBV7-2 with TRBJ2-3; weak D call: TRBD2 (7 bases). CDR3 size: 15 residues. V shed 0 bases and J shed 4 bases, with 11 bases lying between them. Germline CDR1 is SGHTA and CDR2 is FQGNSA. CDR3: CASSLAPGGADTQYF. The CDR3 DNA follows: TGTGCCAGCAGCTTAGCTCCGGGGGGCGCAGATACGCAGTATTTT.

This clone appeared a single time. The chain uses TRBV27 and TRBJ2-5; 9 nucleotides align to TRBD1. Germline loops: CDR1 MNHEY, CDR2 SMNVEV (reference sequence). The junction had 12 bases not matched to a gene; V was cut back by 5 bases and J by 5 bases. The CDR3 is made up of 16 amino acids. CDR3 nucleotides: TGTGCCAGCAGTCTAACCGGGACAGGGATATGGGAGACCCAGTACTTC. Its translation is CASSLTGTGIWETQYF.

The V call is TRBV20-1, the J call TRBJ2-5, with a tentative D call TRBD2 (5 bases). V was pared by 3 bases and J by 9 bases, with 11 bases between. Germline V gene lookup returns CDR1 DFQATT and CDR2 SNEGSKA (reference sequence). The CDR3 consists of 11 residues. The CDR3 nucleotides are TGCAGTGCTAGCCCCGGGGTAGCCCAGTACTTC. This encodes CSASPGVAQYF.

The chain carries TRBV5-4 and TRBJ1-2; TRBD1 matches at 7 bases. Germline CDR1 is SGHNT and CDR2 is YYREEE (reference sequence). V was clipped by 3 bases and J by 0 bases; unmatched bases: 5. This CDR3 comprises 15 residues. CDR3 sequence: CASSSGGQTNYGYTF. The CDR3 bases are TGTGCCAGCAGCTCCGGGGGACAGACTAACTATGGCTACACCTTC.

The chain recombines TRBV21-1 with TRBJ2-5; the table assigns TRBD2, which was not confirmed against the DNA. TRBV21-1 is classified as a pseudogene. The CDR3 is 22 amino acids. CDR3 sequence: CASTNLTTGLAGGGGYQETQYF. In DNA form, the CDR3 reads TGTGCCAGCACCAACTTGACGACGGGACTAGCGGGAGGAGGGGGCTACCAAGAGACCCAGTACTTC.

This clone showed up just a few times. The chain uses TRBV5-5 and TRBJ2-7, with 7 bases aligning to TRBD1. V shed 4 bases, J shed 6 bases, and the junction held 10 bases outside the gene matches. This CDR3 contains 14 residues. Germline V CDR1 and CDR2: SGHKS, YYEKEE (reference sequence). The CDR3 bases are TGTGCCAGCAGCCCTCAGGGGGTATTCTCCGAGCAGTACTTC. The encoded protein is CASSPQGVFSEQYF.

The rearrangement joins TRBV27 to TRBJ1-2, with D possibly TRBD1 on 6 matching bases. This CDR3 is built from 13 residues. V gave up 3 bases and J gave up 2 bases, with 7 bases separating them. The germline CDR1 and CDR2 sequences are MNHEY and SMNVEV (reference sequence). The CDR3 DNA reads as TGTGCCAGCAGTTTGGGACACAACTATGGCTACACCTTC. Translation: CASSLGHNYGYTF.

The chain links TRBV27 to TRBJ2-3; D remains unclear. This CDR3 is 14 amino acids long. Germline V gene sequence: CDR1 MNHEY, CDR2 SMNVEV (reference sequence). Trimming took 5 bases from V and 0 from J, leaving 9 bases between them. CDR3 nucleotides: TGTGCCAGCAGTGCCTACTCTAGCACAGATACGCAGTATTTT. Translating gives CASSAYSSTDTQYF.

The chain recombines TRBV24-1 with TRBJ2-3, with a tentative D call TRBD1 (6 bases). The CDR3 loop spans 12 amino acids. Looked up from germline, CDR1 is KGHDR and CDR2 is SFDVKD. V was trimmed by 9 bases and J by 2 bases, leaving 8 bases between them. As DNA, the CDR3 is TGTGCCACCGGACAGACCACAGATACGCAGTATTTT. Translated, it gives CATGQTTDTQYF.

The rearrangement uses TRBV9 and TRBJ2-1, with D perhaps matching TRBD2 (6 bases). This CDR3 contains 16 residues. CDR1 SGDLS and CDR2 YYNGEE come from the germline V gene. V lost 0 bases and J lost 2, with 12 bases in between. DNA of the CDR3: TGTGCCAGCAGCGTAGCCCGGGGCGGGACCTACAATGAGCAGTTCTTC. It codes for CASSVARGGTYNEQFF.

The chain joins TRBV2 to TRBJ1-2, with D possibly matching TRBD1 (6 bases). Trimming left V 4 bases short and J 4 bases short, with 10 bases between. Germline values: CDR1 SNHLY, CDR2 FYNNEI. The length of the CDR3 is 13 residues. CDR3 protein: CASSAGGAYGYTF. DNA of the CDR3: TGTGCCAGCAGTGCGGGGGGCGCCTATGGCTACACCTTC.

The rearrangement links TRBV4-1 to TRBJ1-1; D not certain. Germline V gene sequence: CDR1 MGHRA, CDR2 YSYEKL. The CDR3 contains 13 residues. Trimming pared 1 base from V and 5 bases from J, leaving 8 bases between. The CDR3 protein is CASSQGPGTEAFF. The CDR3 region has the DNA TGCGCCAGCAGCCAAGGCCCGGGGACTGAAGCTTTCTTT.

The chain is built from TRBV7-2 and TRBJ2-7; a weak D match, TRBD2 (5 bases). This CDR3 is built from 13 residues. The germline gives CDR1 SGHTA, CDR2 FQGNSA. Trimming cost V 1 base and J 6 bases, with 10 bases left between them. CDR3 nucleotide sequence: TGTGCCAGCAGCTTAGGCGGGTCGGGCGAGCAGTACTTC. Translated, it gives CASSLGGSGEQYF.

The chain is built from TRBV5-6 and TRBJ1-4; D not resolved. This CDR3 has 18 residues. Trimming removed 5 bases from V and 6 bases from J, with 26 bases in between. CDR1 and CDR2 from the germline V gene are SGHDT and YYEEEE. CDR3 nucleotides: TGTGCCAGCAGTTCCTCGTTTAGATCGGGAACCCTGGATGAAAAACTGTTTTTT. This gives the protein CASSSSFRSGTLDEKLFF.

This clone was observed a single time. V usage is TRBV11-2 and J usage is TRBJ2-1; 10 bases match TRBD1. The CDR3 consists of 15 residues. Germline V gene sequence: CDR1 SGHAT, CDR2 FQNNGV. With V trimmed by 6 bases and J by 1 base, 3 bases remained unmatched. The CDR3 sequence is CASRRDRGSYNEQFF. The CDR3, as DNA: TGTGCCAGCAGGAGGGACAGGGGTTCCTACAATGAGCAGTTCTTC.

The chain links TRBV28 to TRBJ1-5, with D possibly matching TRBD1 (6 bases). This CDR3 spans 13 amino acids. V lost 4 bases to trimming and J lost 5 bases, with 9 bases between them. Germline lookup yields CDR1 MDHEN and CDR2 SYDVKM. CDR3 DNA sequence: TGTGCCAGCAGTTGGACAGTTGATCAGCCCCAGCATTTT. Translation: CASSWTVDQPQHF.

V usage is TRBV2 and J usage is TRBJ1-4, with a tentative D call TRBD1 (5 bases). This CDR3 contains 13 residues. With 5 bases removed from V and 8 bases from J, the gap between germline ends came to 12 bases. Germline assignment: CDR1 SNHLY and CDR2 FYNNEI. The CDR3, as DNA: TGTGCCAGCAGTAGAGGGACTGAGGAAAAACTGTTTTTT. This sequence encodes CASSRGTEEKLFF.

This chain uses TRBV5-1 with TRBJ2-7; 10 bases are a match to TRBD1. J gave up 4 bases and V 4 bases, and 5 bases lay outside the gene matches. The CDR3 has 14 residues. Looked up from germline, CDR1 is SGHRS and CDR2 is YFSETQ. CDR3 protein: CASSPTGGTYEQYF. The CDR3, as DNA: TGCGCCAGCAGCCCGACAGGGGGCACTTACGAGCAGTACTTC.

This clone was counted once. CDR3 residues: CASSLELMGTGELFF. CDR3 nucleotides: TGCGCCAGCAGCTTGGAACTAATGGGTACCGGGGAGCTGTTTTTT. The V call is TRBV5-1, the J call TRBJ2-2; no clear D. V gave up 0 bases and J gave up 5 bases, with 11 bases separating them. CDR1 is SGHRS, CDR2 YFSETQ, per germline. The CDR3 contains 15 residues.

V usage is TRBV2 and J usage is TRBJ2-7, with 8 bases fitting TRBD1. In germline, CDR1 is SNHLY, CDR2 FYNNEI. The CDR3 contains 16 residues. V was pared by 7 bases and J by 3 bases, with 14 bases of the junction left unmatched. The CDR3 here is CASTRQGTSPVYEQYF. The CDR3 nucleotides are TGTGCCAGCACTCGACAGGGGACCTCCCCGGTCTACGAGCAGTACTTC. The whole variable domain, filled in from reference TRBV2 and TRBJ2-7, reads EPEVTQTPSHQVTQMGQEVILRCVPISNHLYFYWYRQILGQKVEFLVSFYNNEISEKSEIFDDQFSVERPDGSNFTLKIRSTKLEDSAMYFCASTRQGTSPVYEQYFGPGTRLTVT.

This chain joins TRBV3-1 (or the pseudogene TRBV3-2) and TRBJ1-1; tentative D call: TRBD1 (6 bases). The CDR3 extends over 15 amino acids. Germline V gives CDR1 LGHDT, CDR2 YNNKEL (reference sequence). Deletions cut 6 bases from V and 2 bases from J, with 16 bases between. The DNA for the CDR3 is TGTGCCAGCAGGCGTACACCGGGACAAAACACTGAAGCTTTCTTT. Encoded protein: CASRRTPGQNTEAFF.

The chain is built from TRBV7-2 and TRBJ2-1; a possible D gene is TRBD1 (7 bases). The CDR3 runs to 15 residues. V was cut by 0 bases and J by 4 bases, with 10 bases left in between. Germline V gene sequence: CDR1 SGHTA, CDR2 FQGNSA. The CDR3 bases are TGTGCCAGCAGCTTAGCGGCAGGGGGGTACAATGAGCAGTTCTTC. It specifies CASSLAAGGYNEQFF.

V and J are TRBV19 and TRBJ2-7; 7 nucleotides align to TRBD2. The germline V gene has CDR1 LNHDA and CDR2 SQIVND (reference sequence). CDR3 length: 13 residues. J was trimmed by 2 bases and V by 5 bases; bases with no gene match: 3. CDR3 loop: CASSGGLPYEQYF. Here the CDR3 DNA reads TGTGCCAGTAGTGGGGGACTACCCTACGAGCAGTACTTC.

The gene calls are TRBV20-1 and TRBJ1-6, with a possible D match to TRBD1 (5 bases). Between the trimmed V and J ends, which lost 3 bases and 8 bases, there was a span of 14 bases. Germline V gene sequence: CDR1 DFQATT, CDR2 SNEGSKA (reference sequence). The CDR3 sequence is 14 residues long. The CDR3 nucleotides read TGCAGTGCTAGTAAGGGGCCCCTTTATTCACCCCTCCACTTT. This encodes CSASKGPLYSPLHF.

The CDR3 nucleotides are TGCGCCAGCAGCCAATTGCCGGGACTAGGGGTAGGTCTTTATGGCTACACCTTC. Amino acids: CASSQLPGLGVGLYGYTF. The chain has TRBV4-3 and TRBJ1-2, with D perhaps matching TRBD1 (5 bases). Trimming removed 2 bases from V and 5 bases from J, with 24 bases in between. The germline V gene has CDR1 LGHNA and CDR2 YSLEER. This CDR3 is built from 18 residues.